The clone carrying this TCR beta chain was detected a few times. Germline values: CDR1 DFQATT, CDR2 SNEGSKA (reference sequence). Trimming cost V 0 bases and J 6 bases, with 8 bases left between them. There are 12 residues in the CDR3. This specimen belongs to a study of T-cell reconstitution after alpha-beta-depleted transplantation in children. TCRbeta library construction was performed incorporating unique molecular identifiers. In TCRdb, the PCR reads were re-called with MiXCR into one record per CDR3 protein. Of around 480,000 distinct CDR3 sequences in the sample, 30% to 35% were seen once. This sample comprised PBMCs from the stem cell graft donor, obtained from the stem cell graft. This clonotype originated in a human donor who donated a stem cell graft to a child with aplastic anemia. V is TRBV20-1 and J is TRBJ1-2; D is ambiguous. Here the CDR3 DNA reads TGCAGTGCTAGAGATCATGGGGATGGCTACACCTTC. It encodes CSARDHGDGYTF.